The 13 T cell receptor beta chains presented below share a single source sample, sequenced in a study of T cell repertoires in cytomegalovirus infection. The antigens of these receptors remain unknown. TCRdb re-derived calls from the reads in MiXCR, one entry per CDR3 protein. The sample records more than 45,000 distinct CDR3 sequences, roughly 20% being singletons. The sequencing here drew on CD8+ T cells from cultured PBMCs, taken from culture after CMV antigen stimulation. The source is a human donor in good health (CMV status not recorded). Some clones in this sample may be carry-over from other donors' samples.

This clonotype was detected ten times or more. The chain is built from TRBV20-1 and TRBJ2-1; 8 bases fit TRBD2. Germline CDR1 DFQATT, CDR2 SNEGSKA (reference sequence). V was clipped by 3 bases and J by 6 bases; unmatched bases: 10. The CDR3 covers 15 residues. The CDR3 DNA reads TGCAGTGCTAGGACCCCGGGGGGGAAATTCAATGAGCAGTTCTTC. Protein sequence: CSARTPGGKFNEQFF.

This clonotype came up a few times. V gene TRBV20-1 combines with J gene TRBJ2-7; possibly TRBD1 or TRBD2 for D (6 bases each). The CDR3 runs 12 residues. The germline CDR1 and CDR2 sequences are DFQATT and SNEGSKA (reference sequence). The V gene lost 7 bases and the J gene lost 7 bases, with 17 bases spanning the gap. The CDR3 DNA sequence: TGCAGTGGACAAAAGGGGGGCTGGGAGCAGTACTTC. Translated, it gives CSGQKGGWEQYF.

This clonotype appeared a few times. The V and J genes are TRBV7-8 and TRBJ2-1, with D perhaps assigned TRBD1 or TRBD2 (5 bases each). The CDR3 extends over 12 amino acids. The germline gives CDR1 SGHVS, CDR2 FQNEAQ. Trimming removed 1 base from V and 9 bases from J, with 7 bases in between. The CDR3 spells CASSLGGSEQFF. For the CDR3, the DNA is TGTGCCAGCAGCTTAGGGGGGAGTGAGCAGTTCTTC.

This clonotype has only one observation. The rearrangement uses TRBV27 and TRBJ1-1; D remains unclear. In germline, CDR1 is MNHEY, CDR2 SMNVEV (reference sequence). The CDR3 contains 14 residues. The ends were cut back, 6 bases at V and 3 bases at J, with 14 bases in the middle. CDR3: CASSLGGKYTEAFF. In DNA form, the CDR3 reads TGTGCCAGCAGCTTGGGAGGGAAGTACACTGAAGCTTTCTTT.

This rearrangement joins TRBV4-1 to TRBJ2-3; 12 bases match TRBD2. Germline assignment: CDR1 MGHRA and CDR2 YSYEKL. This CDR3 is built from 14 residues. The junction had 4 bases not matched to a gene; V was cut back by 2 bases and J by 10 bases. Here the CDR3 reads CASSQWTSGDPQYF. The CDR3 DNA follows: TGCGCCAGCAGCCAATGGACTAGCGGGGACCCGCAGTATTTT.

The chain recombines TRBV7-9 with TRBJ2-7; tentatively, D is TRBD1 (6 bases). Germline assignment: CDR1 SEHNR and CDR2 FQNEAQ (reference sequence). V was cut by 1 base and J by 7 bases, with 17 bases left in between. This CDR3 has 15 residues. CDR3 amino acids: CASSLGTGSLWEQYF. For the CDR3, the DNA is TGTGCCAGCAGCTTAGGAACAGGGTCGCTTTGGGAGCAGTACTTC.

This chain joins TRBV4-2 and TRBJ2-7, with 8 bases lining up with TRBD2. The ends lost 1 base at V and 2 bases at J; junction bases unmatched: 4. In germline, CDR1 is LGHNA, CDR2 YNFKEQ. The CDR3 extends over 15 amino acids. CDR3: CASSQGAGVAYEQYF. CDR3 DNA sequence: TGTGCCAGCAGCCAAGGAGCGGGGGTGGCCTACGAGCAGTACTTC.

This chain connects TRBV7-8 to TRBJ2-5; D may be TRBD2 (5 bases). There are 17 residues in the CDR3. Trimming removed 6 bases at V and 5 bases at J, with 25 bases between. The germline gives CDR1 SGHVS, CDR2 FQNEAQ. The chain's CDR3 is CASSPAGVEFGVETQYF. CDR3 nucleotide sequence: TGTGCCAGCAGTCCCGCCGGGGTTGAATTTGGTGTGGAGACCCAGTACTTC. The whole variable domain, remainder taken from reference TRBV7-8 and TRBJ2-5, is GAGVSQSPRYKVAKRGQDVALRCDPISGHVSLFWYQQALGQGPEFLTYFQNEAQLDKSGLPSDRFFAERPEGSVSTLKIQRTQQEDSAVYLCASSPAGVEFGVETQYFGPGTRLLVL.

The genes are TRBV5-5 and TRBJ2-5; perhaps TRBD2 as D (6 bases). The ends were cut back, 4 bases at V and 0 bases at J, with 13 bases in the middle. The CDR3 extends over 15 amino acids. In germline, CDR1 is SGHKS, CDR2 YYEKEE (reference sequence). The CDR3 loop is CASSAAGNDQETQYF. CDR3 bases: TGTGCCAGCAGCGCGGCGGGGAACGACCAAGAGACCCAGTACTTC.

The chain carries TRBV27 and TRBJ2-3, with D maybe TRBD2 (5 bases). The CDR3 is made up of 16 amino acids. Germline CDR1 MNHEY, CDR2 SMNVEV (reference sequence). Trimming took off 5 bases at V and 0 bases at J, with 15 bases between the two ends. The CDR3 DNA reads TGTGCCAGCAGTCCGCCCCGGCGGGCTAGCACAGATACGCAGTATTTT. Its protein is CASSPPRRASTDTQYF.

In its sample, this clonotype was seen many times. The chain combines TRBV7-2 with TRBJ1-5, with D hard to call. The length of the CDR3 is 15 residues. Germline CDR1 reads SGHTA; CDR2 reads FQGNSA. Trimming took off 1 base at V and 3 bases at J, with 10 bases between the two ends. The CDR3 coding sequence is TGTGCCAGCAGCTTAGAGTTGTCAGCCAATCAGCCCCAGCATTTT. Its translation: CASSLELSANQPQHF. The full variable domain, rest sourced from reference TRBV7-2 and TRBJ1-5, is GAGVSQSPSNKVTEKGKDVELRCDPISGHTALYWYRQSLGQGLEFLIYFQGNSAPDKSGLPSDRFSAERTGGSVSTLTIQRTQQEDSAVYLCASSLELSANQPQHFGDGTRLSIL.

This clonotype was observed a few times. V gene TRBV7-9 combines with J gene TRBJ2-2; D gene ambiguous. Trimming removed 5 bases at V and 5 bases at J, with 12 bases between. Germline CDR1 SEHNR, CDR2 FQNEAQ (reference sequence). The CDR3 sequence is 14 residues long. The CDR3 reads CASSKDLGTGELFF. The CDR3, as DNA: TGTGCCAGCAGCAAGGACCTCGGGACCGGGGAGCTGTTTTTT.

This clonotype showed up just a few times. The chain couples TRBV7-2 to TRBJ2-2; D call uncertain. This CDR3 region has 13 residues. V shed 3 bases and J shed 3 bases, with 5 bases lying between them. Per the germline V gene, CDR1 is SGHTA and CDR2 is FQGNSA. The CDR3 protein is CASSFSYTGELFF. CDR3 sequence (DNA): TGTGCCAGCAGCTTTTCTTACACCGGGGAGCTGTTTTTT.